Presented here are 17 T cell receptor beta chains from one specimen sequenced in a study of blood T cell repertoires in COVID-19. Assay used: immunoSEQ multiplex PCR; TCRdb lists only in-frame clones, some missing. The repertoire has about 250,000 clones, 80% to 90% of them found once; the top ten carry under 0.95%. The specimen sequenced was peripheral blood. The receptors derive from a man aged 25-45 years with acute or convalescent COVID-19.

The CDR3: CASSLGLADHEQYF. The CDR3 DNA reads TGTGCCAGCAGCTTAGGACTAGCGGACCACGAGCAGTACTTC. The chain recombines TRBV11-3 with TRBJ2-7, with 9 nucleotides matching TRBD2. CDR1 is SGHNT, CDR2 YENEEA, per germline. V lost 1 base and J lost 5; bases outside the gene matches: 3. The CDR3 extends over 14 amino acids. The entire variable domain, with the rest obtained from reference TRBV11-3 and TRBJ2-7, is as follows: EAGVVQSPRYKIIEKKQPVAFWCNPISGHNTLYWYLQNLGQGPELLIRYENEEAVDDSQLPKDRFSAERLKGVDSTLKIQPAELGDSAVYLCASSLGLADHEQYFGPGTRLTVT.

There are a few counts of this clone. The chain carries TRBV28 and TRBJ1-5, with D possibly being TRBD1 (6 bases). The CDR3 runs to 12 residues. Looked up from germline, CDR1 is MDHEN and CDR2 is SYDVKM. Trimming took 4 bases from V and 6 from J, leaving 7 bases between them. CDR3 residues: CASSSGVQPQHF. In nucleotides, the CDR3 is TGTGCCAGCAGTTCAGGGGTTCAGCCCCAGCATTTT.

This rearrangement joins TRBV29-1 to TRBJ2-1; 7 bases match TRBD1. Germline CDR1 and CDR2: SQVTM and ANQGSEA. After removal of 7 bases from V and 0 bases from J, the junction contained 6 bases not matched to a gene. The CDR3 runs to 14 residues. CDR3 nucleotide sequence: TGCAGCGGACAGGGAAGGGGCTCCTACAATGAGCAGTTCTTC. Translated: CSGQGRGSYNEQFF.

The chain joins TRBV3-1 (or the pseudogene TRBV3-2) to TRBJ2-3; 7 nucleotides agree with TRBD2. In germline, CDR1 is LGHDT, CDR2 YNNKEL (reference sequence). The CDR3 runs to 16 residues. Trimming took 0 bases from V and 1 from J; bases not matched to a gene: 4. CDR3 nucleotides: TGTGCCAGCAGCCAAGAGGCTAGCGGCCGCACAGATACGCAGTATTTT. Residues: CASSQEASGRTDTQYF.

The CDR3 here is CASSQGQGLSNSPLHF. The CDR3 DNA is TGCGCCAGCAGCCAAGGACAGGGGCTAAGTAATTCACCCCTCCACTTT. The chain has TRBV4-1 and TRBJ1-6; 8 bases align to TRBD1. The CDR3 is 16 amino acids. Germline-derived CDR1 and CDR2 are MGHRA and YSYEKL. J was trimmed by 6 bases and V by 1 base; bases with no gene match: 5.

V usage is TRBV18 and J usage is TRBJ2-7; TRBD2 aligns across 8 bases. Germline V gene data show CDR1 as KGHSH and CDR2 as LQKENI. The CDR3 extends over 13 amino acids. The junction had 4 bases not matched to a gene; V was cut back by 3 bases and J by 6 bases. The CDR3 DNA is TGTGCCAGCTCACCCAGCGGGGGCGGCGAGCAGTACTTC. This gives the protein CASSPSGGGEQYF. Combining the CDR3 with reference TRBV18 and TRBJ2-7 gives the whole variable domain NAGVMQNPRHLVRRRGQEARLRCSPMKGHSHVYWYRQLPEEGLKFMVYLQKENIIDESGMPKERFSAEFPKEGPSILRIQQVVRGDSAAYFCASSPSGGGEQYFGPGTRLTVT.

This chain uses TRBV12-3 or TRBV12-4 with TRBJ2-2; D gene uncertain. Trimming removed 3 bases at V and 2 bases at J, with 4 bases between. CDR3 length equals 13 residues. CDR3 DNA: TGTGCCAGCAGTTTGAGTAACACCGGGGAGCTGTTTTTT. Encoded protein: CASSLSNTGELFF.

V is TRBV11-2 and J is TRBJ2-5; the D is unclear. V lost 0 bases, J lost 5 bases, and 10 bases lay in between. The germline CDR1 and CDR2 sequences are SGHAT and FQNNGV. This CDR3 spans 14 amino acids. The CDR3 protein is CASSLEASRETQYF. CDR3 in DNA: TGTGCCAGCAGCTTAGAAGCCAGCAGGGAGACCCAGTACTTC.

V gene TRBV7-3 combines with J gene TRBJ2-7, with TRBD2 matching over 10 bases. The germline V gene has CDR1 SGHTA and CDR2 FQGTGA. The CDR3 length is 15 residues. V trimming: 5 bases; J trimming: 0 bases; junction bases outside the gene matches: 4. The CDR3 here is CASSVSGGPSYEQYF. CDR3 bases: TGTGCCAGCAGCGTTAGCGGGGGGCCCTCCTACGAGCAGTACTTC.

The V gene is TRBV4-1, the J gene TRBJ2-2; TRBD1 might be the D (6 bases). The ends were cut back, 2 bases at V and 4 bases at J, with 20 bases in the middle. Germline lookup yields CDR1 MGHRA and CDR2 YSYEKL. The CDR3 is made up of 18 amino acids. The CDR3 here is CASSQWGLDRSITGELFF. In nucleotides, the CDR3 is TGCGCCAGCAGCCAATGGGGGCTCGACAGAAGTATCACCGGGGAGCTGTTTTTT.

The chain employs TRBV2 and TRBJ2-7; 7 bases match TRBD2. V gave up 6 bases and J gave up 6 bases; unmatched junction bases: 11. The length of the CDR3 is 14 residues. Germline V gives CDR1 SNHLY, CDR2 FYNNEI. CDR3 nucleotides: TGTGCCAGCAGGGTAGGGGAGGGTTTCGGCGAGCAGTACTTC. This codes for CASRVGEGFGEQYF.

The table lists this clone with a count of one. Written as DNA, the CDR3 is TGTGCCAGCAGGCGGGAGGGGGGGTCTGAAGCTTTCTTT. This gives the protein CASRREGGSEAFF. This chain links TRBV3-1 (or the pseudogene TRBV3-2) with TRBJ1-1; a weak D match, TRBD1 (6 bases). Looked up from germline, CDR1 is LGHDT and CDR2 is YNNKEL (reference sequence). The CDR3 has 13 residues. V lost 6 bases, J lost 6 bases, and 14 bases lay in between.

The chain combines TRBV5-4 with TRBJ1-3; D possibly corresponds to TRBD1 (5 bases). Trimming shortened V by 2 bases and J by 4 bases, and 13 bases separated the two germline ends. The CDR3 has 15 residues. Germline CDR1 and CDR2: SGHNT and YYREEE (reference sequence). The CDR3 nucleotides read TGTGCCAGCAGCTTCGGAGGGACGTTGGGAAACACCATATATTTT. Protein product: CASSFGGTLGNTIYF.

The V call is TRBV6-4, the J call TRBJ2-1, with 12 bases aligning to TRBD1. This CDR3 contains 20 residues. V lost 2 bases to trimming and J lost 2 bases; unmatched junction nucleotides: 13. Germline CDR1 is MRHNA and CDR2 is SNTAGT. The CDR3 region is CASSDRGQGAREGTYNEQFF. CDR3 nucleotide sequence: TGTGCCAGCAGTGACCGGGGACAGGGGGCGCGGGAGGGGACCTACAATGAGCAGTTCTTC.

The chain combines TRBV2 with TRBJ2-1; D perhaps matches TRBD2 (5 bases). The germline CDR1 and CDR2 sequences are SNHLY and FYNNEI. Trimming removed 7 bases from V and 0 bases from J, with 10 bases in between. This CDR3 spans 14 amino acids. CDR3 loop: CASKSGSSYNEQFF. The CDR3 nucleotides read TGTGCCAGCAAAAGCGGAAGCTCCTACAATGAGCAGTTCTTC.

The chain links TRBV19 to TRBJ2-2; TRBD2 aligns across 9 bases. The CDR3 spans 15 residues. V shed 8 bases and J 2 bases; nucleotides not matched to a gene: 6. Germline lookup yields CDR1 LNHDA and CDR2 SQIVND (reference sequence). CDR3 sequence reads: CASATAGGNTGELFF. In nucleotides, the CDR3 is TGTGCCAGTGCCACAGCGGGGGGCAACACCGGGGAGCTGTTTTTT.

V usage is TRBV19 and J usage is TRBJ1-3, with D tentatively TRBD1 (5 bases). The CDR3 runs 16 residues. V lost 3 bases to trimming and J lost 0 bases, with 12 bases between them. Germline loops: CDR1 LNHDA, CDR2 SQIVND (reference sequence). CDR3 protein: CASSMQGTASGNTIYF. Here the CDR3 DNA reads TGTGCCAGTAGTATGCAGGGAACGGCCTCTGGAAACACCATATATTTT.